The entry that follows covers one T cell receptor (beta chain) sequence. This clonotype was counted only a few times. The clone's antigen remains unknown. Per-nucleotide qualities are absent, and no much larger clonotype sits a single base away. TCR cDNA was synthesized by 5'RACE template switching, which introduced a universal primer site and unique molecular identifiers. Priming of cDNA synthesis was performed from both the TCR alpha and TCR beta constant segments. Libraries were amplified in two PCR steps, with sample barcodes and sequencing adapters added in the second step. Sequencing of libraries was done on Illumina HiSeq 2500 (2x100 bp) or NovaSeq (2x150 bp). As for the original processing: MIGEC handled demultiplexing of reads and collapsing into UMI consensus sequences, while MiXCR performed V(D)J alignment. Vaccine-responding clonotypes were identified with edgeR using replicate PBMC samples, with FDR below 0.01 and a log2 fold change above 5 up to day 15 being required. Bulk clonotypes were assigned CD4 or CD8 identity according to which sequenced CD4 or CD8 repertoire held them at higher abundance. The public reads were reanalyzed by TCRdb: fastp trimming at Q25, MiXCR alignment, in-frame beta chains only. Entries that share a CDR3 protein sequence are merged under the most common genes and DNA. The V and J calls and clone size are TCRdb's, not the authors'. The sample data list some 300,000 distinct CDR3 sequences, and approximately 8% of these were observed just once. The ten largest clones represent 17% of the sample.

The sample's treatment or condition, from its label and the paper: live attenuated yellow fever vaccine strain. Two biological replicates of bulk PBMCs were collected at each blood-draw timepoint. PBMCs were isolated from peripheral blood using a standard Ficoll-Paque protocol. RNA was extracted with TriZol from bulk PBMCs, CD4 and CD8 fractions, and dextramer-positive and dextramer-negative fractions. The record originates from a study of T cells after yellow fever vaccination (dated by TCRdb to between 2018 and 2021). Background on the whole study: The SMART-Seq v4 Ultra Low Input RNA kit was used to prepare libraries from fractions with low cell numbers. Bulk TCR alpha and beta repertoires were sequenced longitudinally to track T-cell clones before and after primary and booster YFV17D yellow fever vaccination. Blood was drawn at multiple timepoints before and after primary and secondary immunization, with bulk PBMC replicates and cell subsets isolated. Two healthy male donors, one aged 18 to 29 and one aged 30 to 40 years, made up the cohort. The full study reports these points: Most clones expanded after primary vaccination (96% of CD4 and approximately 86% of CD8) were re-detected after the booster, suggesting that broad memory maintenance occurred. Compared with the primary T-cell response, the secondary T-cell response was weaker but faster, peaking on day 5 rather than day 15. A small share of clonotypes was detected in both CD4 and CD8 compartments, with the overlap likely arising from convergent recombination. Because abundant contaminating clonotypes from the bulk population could be contained in FACS-sorted repertoires, computational filtering was required. Because only two donors were included in the study, the extent to which the findings can be generalized is limited.

Including cysteine and phenylalanine, the CDR3 has 15 amino acids. The CDR3 DNA has 45 bases and is translated from base 1. Unmatched junction bases come to 7, with V trimmed by 6 bases and J by 4 bases. According to the germline V gene, CDR1 reads MNHNS and CDR2 reads SASEGT. Material: PBMCs, obtained about 41 days after the first yellow fever vaccination. Recombination connected TRBV6-1 to TRBJ2-2; 8 bases in the middle match TRBD1. This receptor was identified in a man aged 18 to 29 who received the YFV17D yellow fever vaccine. The nucleotides are TGTGCCAGCAGCCCGGACAGGGAATTCACCGGGGAGCTGTTTTTT. This sequence encodes CASSPDREFTGELFF.